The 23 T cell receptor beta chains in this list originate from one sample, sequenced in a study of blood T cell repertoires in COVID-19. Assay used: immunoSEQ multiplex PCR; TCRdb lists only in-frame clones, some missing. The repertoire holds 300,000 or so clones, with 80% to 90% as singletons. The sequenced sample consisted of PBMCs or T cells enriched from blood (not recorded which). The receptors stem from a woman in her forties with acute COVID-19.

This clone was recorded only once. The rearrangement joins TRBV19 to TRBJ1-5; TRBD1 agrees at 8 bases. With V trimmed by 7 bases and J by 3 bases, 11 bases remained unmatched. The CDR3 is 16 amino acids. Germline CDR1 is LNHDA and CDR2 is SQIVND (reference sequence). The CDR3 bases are TGTGCCAGTAATCTAGGGTGGACAGGGATCAATCAGCCCCAGCATTTT. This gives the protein CASNLGWTGINQPQHF.

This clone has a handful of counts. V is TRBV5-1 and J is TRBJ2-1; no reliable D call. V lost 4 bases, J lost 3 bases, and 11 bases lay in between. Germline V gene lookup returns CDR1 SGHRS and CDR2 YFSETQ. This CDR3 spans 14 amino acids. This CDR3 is CASSASQSYNEQFF. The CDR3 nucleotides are TGCGCCAGCAGCGCCTCACAAAGCTACAATGAGCAGTTCTTC.

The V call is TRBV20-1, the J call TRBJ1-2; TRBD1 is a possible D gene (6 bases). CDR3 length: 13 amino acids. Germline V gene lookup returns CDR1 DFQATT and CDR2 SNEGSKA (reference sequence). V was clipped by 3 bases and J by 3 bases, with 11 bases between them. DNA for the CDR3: TGCAGTGCTAGTGCAAAGGGGGACTATGGCTACACCTTC. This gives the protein CSASAKGDYGYTF.

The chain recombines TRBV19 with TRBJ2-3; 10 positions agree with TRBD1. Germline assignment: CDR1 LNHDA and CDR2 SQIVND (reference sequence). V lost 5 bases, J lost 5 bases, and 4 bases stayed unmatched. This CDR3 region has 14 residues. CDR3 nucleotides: TGTGCCAGTAGTGAGACAGGGGGCGGAGATACGCAGTATTTT. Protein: CASSETGGGDTQYF.

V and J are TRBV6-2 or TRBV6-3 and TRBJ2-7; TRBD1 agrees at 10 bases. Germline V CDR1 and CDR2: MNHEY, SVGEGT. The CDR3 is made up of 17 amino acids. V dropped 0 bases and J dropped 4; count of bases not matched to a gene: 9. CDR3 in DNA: TGTGCCAGCAGTTACTCCCCCAAAGACAGGGGGCTATACGAGCAGTACTTC. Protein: CASSYSPKDRGLYEQYF.

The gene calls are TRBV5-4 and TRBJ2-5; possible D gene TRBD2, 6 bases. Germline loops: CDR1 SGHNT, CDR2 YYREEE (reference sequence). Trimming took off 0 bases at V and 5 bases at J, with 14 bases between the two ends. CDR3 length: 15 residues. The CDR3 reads CASSLAGRLGETQYF. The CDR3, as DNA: TGTGCCAGCAGCTTGGCTGGGAGACTAGGGGAGACCCAGTACTTC. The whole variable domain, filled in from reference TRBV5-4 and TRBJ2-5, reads ETGVTQSPTHLIKTRGQQVTLRCSSQSGHNTVSWYQQALGQGPQFIFQYYREEENGRGNFPPRFSGLQFPNYSSELNVNALELDDSALYLCASSLAGRLGETQYFGPGTRLLVL.

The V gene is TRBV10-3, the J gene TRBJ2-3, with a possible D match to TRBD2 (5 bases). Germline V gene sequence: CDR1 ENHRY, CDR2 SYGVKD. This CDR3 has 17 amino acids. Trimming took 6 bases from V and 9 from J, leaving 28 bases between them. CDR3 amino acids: CAISRKAVLRVSGTQYF. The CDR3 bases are TGTGCCATCAGCCGGAAGGCGGTATTACGGGTGTCGGGGACGCAGTATTTT.

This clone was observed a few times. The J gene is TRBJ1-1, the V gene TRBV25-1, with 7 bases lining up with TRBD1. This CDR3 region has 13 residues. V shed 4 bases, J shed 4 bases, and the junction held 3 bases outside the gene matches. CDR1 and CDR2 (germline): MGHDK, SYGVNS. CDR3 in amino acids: CASSGQGGTEAFF. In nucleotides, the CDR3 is TGTGCCAGCAGTGGACAGGGAGGCACTGAAGCTTTCTTT.

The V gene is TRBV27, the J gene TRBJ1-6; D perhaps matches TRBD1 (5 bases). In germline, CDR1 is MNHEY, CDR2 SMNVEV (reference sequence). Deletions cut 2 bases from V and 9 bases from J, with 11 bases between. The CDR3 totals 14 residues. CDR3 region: CASSLRQGASPLHF. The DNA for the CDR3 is TGTGCCAGCAGTTTACGGCAGGGTGCTTCACCCCTCCACTTT.

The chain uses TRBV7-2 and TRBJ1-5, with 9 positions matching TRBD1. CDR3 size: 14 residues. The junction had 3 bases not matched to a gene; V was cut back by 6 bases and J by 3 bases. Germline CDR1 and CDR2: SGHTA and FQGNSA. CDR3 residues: CASRGTGPNQPQHF. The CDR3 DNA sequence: TGTGCCAGCAGGGGGACAGGGCCCAATCAGCCCCAGCATTTT.

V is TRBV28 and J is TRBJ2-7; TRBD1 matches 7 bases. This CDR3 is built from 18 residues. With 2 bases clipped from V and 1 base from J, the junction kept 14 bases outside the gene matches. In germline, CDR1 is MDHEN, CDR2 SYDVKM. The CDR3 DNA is TGTGCCAGCAGTTTAAGGGCCAGACAGGGTGCCGATTCCTACGAGCAGTACTTC. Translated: CASSLRARQGADSYEQYF.

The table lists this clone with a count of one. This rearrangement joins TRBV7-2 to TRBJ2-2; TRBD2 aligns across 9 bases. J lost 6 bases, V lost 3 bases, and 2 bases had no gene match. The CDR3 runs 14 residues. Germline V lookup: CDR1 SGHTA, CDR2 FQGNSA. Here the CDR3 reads CASSLTSGPGELFF. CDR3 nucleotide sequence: TGTGCCAGCAGCTTGACTAGCGGTCCCGGGGAGCTGTTTTTT.

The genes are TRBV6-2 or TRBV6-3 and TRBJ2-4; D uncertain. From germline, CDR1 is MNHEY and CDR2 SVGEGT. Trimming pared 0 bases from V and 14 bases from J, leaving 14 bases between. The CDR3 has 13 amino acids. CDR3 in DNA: TGTGCCAGCAGTTACTCGGCGTCCCCCGCGGAGTACTTC. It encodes CASSYSASPAEYF.

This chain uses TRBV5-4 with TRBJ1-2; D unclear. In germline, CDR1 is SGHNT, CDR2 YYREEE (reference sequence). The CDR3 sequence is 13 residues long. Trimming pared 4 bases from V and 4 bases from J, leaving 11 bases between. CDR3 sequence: CASSPGNTYGYTF. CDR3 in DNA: TGTGCCAGCAGCCCGGGGAATACCTATGGCTACACCTTC.

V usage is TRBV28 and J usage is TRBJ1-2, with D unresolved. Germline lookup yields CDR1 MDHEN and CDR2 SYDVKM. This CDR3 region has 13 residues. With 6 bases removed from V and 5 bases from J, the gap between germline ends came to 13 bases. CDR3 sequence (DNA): TGTGCCAGCAGGGACGGACTCCGGTATGGCTACACCTTC. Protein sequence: CASRDGLRYGYTF.

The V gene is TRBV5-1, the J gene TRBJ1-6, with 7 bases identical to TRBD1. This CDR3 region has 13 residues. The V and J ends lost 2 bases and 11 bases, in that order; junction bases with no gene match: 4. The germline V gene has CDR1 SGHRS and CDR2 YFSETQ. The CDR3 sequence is CASSLGQETPLHF. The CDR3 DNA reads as TGCGCCAGCAGCTTAGGACAGGAAACACCCCTCCACTTT.

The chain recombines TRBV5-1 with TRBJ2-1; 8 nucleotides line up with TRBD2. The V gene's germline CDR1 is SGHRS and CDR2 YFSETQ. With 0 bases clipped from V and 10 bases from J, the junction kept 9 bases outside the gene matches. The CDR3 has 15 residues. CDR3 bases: TGCGCCAGCAGCTTGGCGGGCCGGGAGGGAGTGGAGCAGTTCTTC. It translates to CASSLAGREGVEQFF.

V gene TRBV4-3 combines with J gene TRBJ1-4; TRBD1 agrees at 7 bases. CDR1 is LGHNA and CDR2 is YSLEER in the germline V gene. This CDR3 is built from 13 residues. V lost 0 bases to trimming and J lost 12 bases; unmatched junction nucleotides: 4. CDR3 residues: CASSQEAGGELFF. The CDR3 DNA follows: TGCGCCAGCAGCCAAGAGGCAGGGGGAGAACTGTTTTTT.

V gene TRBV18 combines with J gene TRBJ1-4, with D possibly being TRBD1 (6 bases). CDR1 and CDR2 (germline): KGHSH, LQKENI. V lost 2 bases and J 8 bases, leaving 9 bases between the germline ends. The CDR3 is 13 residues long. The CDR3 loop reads CASSPGGAEKLFF. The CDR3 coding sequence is TGTGCCAGCTCACCAGGGGGCGCAGAAAAACTGTTTTTT.

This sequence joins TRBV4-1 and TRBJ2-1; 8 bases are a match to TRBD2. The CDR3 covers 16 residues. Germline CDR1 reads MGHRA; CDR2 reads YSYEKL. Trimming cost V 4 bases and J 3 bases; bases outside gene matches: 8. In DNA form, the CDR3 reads TGCGCCAGCAGCCCGGGGGGGCGGGAGTTCTACAATGAGCAGTTCTTC. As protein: CASSPGGREFYNEQFF.

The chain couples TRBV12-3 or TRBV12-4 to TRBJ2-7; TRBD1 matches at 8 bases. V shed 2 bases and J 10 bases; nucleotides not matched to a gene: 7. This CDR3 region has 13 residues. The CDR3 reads CASSLSAGGEQYF. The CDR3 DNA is TGTGCCAGCAGTTTATCGGCAGGGGGCGAACAGTACTTC.

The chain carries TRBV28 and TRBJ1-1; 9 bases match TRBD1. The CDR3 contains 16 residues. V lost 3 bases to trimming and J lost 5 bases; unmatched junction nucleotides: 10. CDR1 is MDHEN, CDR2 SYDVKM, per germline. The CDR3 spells CASSLRQGGMRTEAFF. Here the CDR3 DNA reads TGTGCCAGCAGTTTGCGACAGGGGGGAATGAGGACTGAAGCTTTCTTT.

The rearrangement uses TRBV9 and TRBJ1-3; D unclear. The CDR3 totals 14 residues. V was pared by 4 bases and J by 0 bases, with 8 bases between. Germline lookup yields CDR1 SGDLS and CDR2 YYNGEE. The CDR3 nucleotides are TGTGCCAGCAGCAATGGGCCCTCTGGAAACACCATATATTTT. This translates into CASSNGPSGNTIYF.